These 25 T cell receptor beta chains originate from one sample sequenced in a study of blood T cell repertoires in COVID-19. Using immunoSEQ multiplex PCR, the repertoire was profiled, and TCRdb retains in-frame clones only, with some absent. The table has around 230,000 clones, 70% to 90% seen once. Sequencing was done on a sample of peripheral blood. Receptor source: a woman between 65 and 79 years old with active or convalescent COVID-19.

The chain carries TRBV5-1 and TRBJ2-5, with D maybe TRBD2 (6 bases). V lost 4 bases and J lost 5, with 18 bases in between. CDR3 length: 15 residues. From germline, CDR1 is SGHRS and CDR2 YFSETQ. As DNA, the CDR3 is TGCGCCAGCAGCATTAGCGGCGAAGGAGGGGAGACCCAGTACTTC. Translating it yields CASSISGEGGETQYF.

This chain connects TRBV7-6 to TRBJ2-7; TRBD2 matches at 7 bases. Germline lookup yields CDR1 SGHVS and CDR2 FNYEAQ. This CDR3 is 17 amino acids long. Unmatched junction bases numbered 14, after V lost 5 bases and J lost 1 base. CDR3 in amino acids: CASSPGRGAGLSYEQYF. CDR3 DNA sequence: TGTGCCAGCAGCCCTGGGCGGGGAGCGGGACTTTCCTACGAGCAGTACTTC.

The chain joins TRBV5-1 to TRBJ2-3; possibly TRBD1 for D (6 bases). The germline V and J ends were trimmed by 2 bases and 2 bases, with 15 bases remaining between them. This CDR3 has 16 amino acids. CDR1 is SGHRS, CDR2 YFSETQ, per germline. The CDR3 bases are TGCGCCAGCAGCTTTCCCATACAGGGACACACAGATACGCAGTATTTT. It is translated as CASSFPIQGHTDTQYF. The full variable domain, completed using reference TRBV5-1 and TRBJ2-3, is KAGVTQTPRYLIKTRGQQVTLSCSPISGHRSVSWYQQTPGQGLQFLFEYFSETQRNKGNFPGRFSGRQFSNSRSEMNVSTLELGDSALYLCASSFPIQGHTDTQYFGPGTRLTVL.

The chain uses TRBV7-2 and TRBJ2-5; no definite D call. Germline assignment: CDR1 SGHTA and CDR2 FQGNSA. This CDR3 has 13 amino acids. Trimming cost V 5 bases and J 0 bases, with 7 bases left between them. The CDR3 loop is CASSRGDQETQYF. The CDR3 DNA follows: TGTGCCAGCAGCCGAGGTGACCAAGAGACCCAGTACTTC.

This chain uses TRBV28 with TRBJ2-1; 10 bases are a match to TRBD2. V shed 7 bases and J 0 bases; nucleotides not matched to a gene: 3. The length of the CDR3 is 15 residues. Germline V gene sequence: CDR1 MDHEN, CDR2 SYDVKM. This chain's CDR3 is CASNPSGSSYNEQFF. In DNA, the CDR3 is TGTGCCAGCAACCCTAGCGGGAGCTCCTACAATGAGCAGTTCTTC.

The V and J genes are TRBV11-2 and TRBJ2-2, with D maybe TRBD1 (5 bases). The V and J ends lost 1 base and 1 base respectively, with 10 bases between them. The CDR3 is 16 amino acids. The germline V gene has CDR1 SGHAT and CDR2 FQNNGV. CDR3 coding DNA: TGTGCCAGCAGCTTAGTAGCAGGGCAGAACACCGGGGAGCTGTTTTTT. This codes for CASSLVAGQNTGELFF. Full variable domain (rest looked up from reference TRBV11-2 and TRBJ2-2): EAGVAQSPRYKIIEKRQSVAFWCNPISGHATLYWYQQILGQGPKLLIQFQNNGVVDDSQLPKDRFSAERLKGVDSTLKIQPAKLEDSAVYLCASSLVAGQNTGELFFGEGSRLTVL.

The V and J genes are TRBV6-5 and TRBJ2-7, with D unresolved. This CDR3 is 15 amino acids long. Per the germline V gene, CDR1 is MNHEY and CDR2 is SVGAGI. Trimming took off 0 bases at V and 3 bases at J, with 12 bases between the two ends. The CDR3 region has the DNA TGTGCCAGCAGTTACTCGAGGTCCGGTTACTACGAGCAGTACTTC. Amino acids: CASSYSRSGYYEQYF.

The rearrangement links TRBV7-6 to TRBJ2-1; 14 nucleotides line up with TRBD2. Unmatched junction bases numbered 20, after V lost 5 bases and J lost 8 bases. The V gene's germline CDR1 is SGHVS and CDR2 FNYEAQ. This CDR3 has 20 residues. The CDR3 sequence is CASSPRTSGGPSPRPHEQFF. CDR3 in DNA: TGTGCCAGCAGCCCCCGGACTAGCGGGGGGCCTTCGCCCCGGCCCCATGAGCAGTTCTTC.

The CDR3 region has the DNA TGTGCCAGCAGTGACCAAAGACAGCCCTATAGCAATCAGCCCCAGCATTTT. Translated, it gives CASSDQRQPYSNQPQHF. The J gene is TRBJ1-5, the V gene TRBV2; maybe TRBD1 (5 bases). The CDR3 spans 17 residues. V dropped 3 bases and J dropped 0 bases, with 15 bases sitting between them. CDR1 and CDR2 from the germline V gene are SNHLY and FYNNEI.

This sequence joins TRBV6-2 or TRBV6-3 and TRBJ2-1; D may be TRBD2 (6 bases). Germline V CDR1 and CDR2: MNHEY, SVGEGT. The V gene lost 2 bases and the J gene lost 11 bases, with 19 bases spanning the gap. The CDR3 loop spans 15 amino acids. CDR3 in amino acids: CASSYARTLAGKQFF. In DNA, the CDR3 is TGTGCCAGCAGTTACGCCAGGACTTTGGCGGGGAAGCAGTTCTTC.

This sequence joins TRBV19 and TRBJ1-3, with 7 bases identical to TRBD1. V was pared by 9 bases and J by 2 bases, with 10 bases of the junction left unmatched. Germline V gene data show CDR1 as LNHDA and CDR2 as SQIVND (reference sequence). The CDR3 spans 15 residues. The CDR3 here is CASNPPGQPGNTIYF. DNA of the CDR3: TGTGCCAGCAACCCGCCGGGACAGCCTGGAAACACCATATATTTT. The full variable domain, in which reference TRBV19 and TRBJ1-3 provide the parts outside the CDR3, is DGGITQSPKYLFRKEGQNVTLSCEQNLNHDAMYWYRQDPGQGLRLIYYSQIVNDFQKGDIAEGYSVSREKKESFPLTVTSAQKNPTAFYLCASNPPGQPGNTIYFGEGSWLTVV.

The V and J genes are TRBV6-5 and TRBJ1-1; the D is unclear. With 6 bases removed from V and 0 bases from J, the gap between germline ends came to 11 bases. Germline assignment: CDR1 MNHEY and CDR2 SVGAGI. CDR3 length: 14 residues. The CDR3 coding sequence is TGTGCCAGCAGCCCCTCAGGAATGAACACTGAAGCTTTCTTT. Protein sequence: CASSPSGMNTEAFF.

The chain links TRBV5-6 to TRBJ1-2; D is perhaps TRBD1 (5 bases). Germline V CDR1 and CDR2: SGHDT, YYEEEE. This CDR3 spans 13 amino acids. The V and J ends lost 4 bases and 0 bases respectively, with 7 bases between them. The CDR3 region has the DNA TGTGCCAGCAGCCCGACAGCTAACTATGGCTACACCTTC. Translation: CASSPTANYGYTF.

The V and J genes are TRBV2 and TRBJ1-6; no clear D gene. The V gene's germline CDR1 is SNHLY and CDR2 FYNNEI. The CDR3 sequence is 15 residues long. Trimming cost V 3 bases and J 5 bases, with 11 bases left between them. CDR3 bases: TGTGCCAGCAGTGAGGGCCAGATCAATAATTCACCCCTCCACTTT. Amino acid sequence: CASSEGQINNSPLHF.

This clone appeared a single time. The genes are TRBV5-1 and TRBJ2-5; TRBD1 might be the D (6 bases). Germline assignment: CDR1 SGHRS and CDR2 YFSETQ. The V gene lost 5 bases and the J gene lost 4 bases, with 15 bases spanning the gap. The CDR3 consists of 14 residues. CDR3 protein: CASSLQGIGETQYF. CDR3 nucleotides: TGCGCCAGCAGTCTTCAGGGGATTGGAGAGACCCAGTACTTC. Based on the CDR3 plus reference TRBV5-1 and TRBJ2-5, the full variable domain is KAGVTQTPRYLIKTRGQQVTLSCSPISGHRSVSWYQQTPGQGLQFLFEYFSETQRNKGNFPGRFSGRQFSNSRSEMNVSTLELGDSALYLCASSLQGIGETQYFGPGTRLLVL.

This clone was observed a handful of times. V usage is TRBV6-2 or TRBV6-3 and J usage is TRBJ1-4; TRBD1 might be the D (5 bases). CDR3 length: 15 residues. Trimming removed 5 bases from V and 0 bases from J, with 10 bases in between. Germline-derived CDR1 and CDR2 are MNHEY and SVGEGT. The DNA of the CDR3 is TGTGCCAGCAGTGCTGCAGGGCCAACTAATGAAAAACTGTTTTTT. Translation: CASSAAGPTNEKLFF.

The chain uses TRBV19 and TRBJ1-2, with D unclear. The CDR3 extends over 15 amino acids. Germline CDR1 is LNHDA and CDR2 is SQIVND (reference sequence). V lost 0 bases to trimming and J lost 1 base, with 9 bases between them. The CDR3 loop is CASSIEQRVNYGYTF. CDR3 sequence (DNA): TGTGCCAGTAGTATAGAACAACGGGTTAACTATGGCTACACCTTC.

This chain links TRBV19 with TRBJ1-1, with D hard to call. V was trimmed by 3 bases and J by 0 bases, leaving 8 bases between them. Germline loops: CDR1 LNHDA, CDR2 SQIVND (reference sequence). The CDR3 runs 14 residues. CDR3 nucleotides: TGTGCCAGTAGTATTCCGGGGATGAACACTGAAGCTTTCTTT. This codes for CASSIPGMNTEAFF.

This clone has only one observation. J is TRBJ2-3 and V is TRBV29-1; TRBD2 matches at 13 bases. The CDR3 length is 16 residues. CDR1 and CDR2 from the germline V gene are SQVTM and ANQGSEA. The J segment lost 1 base and the V segment lost 7 bases, leaving 8 bases of the junction unmatched. CDR3 nucleotide sequence: TGCAGCGCGACCGGGACTAGCGGGATGGGCACAGATACGCAGTATTTT. It encodes CSATGTSGMGTDTQYF.

There are a few counts of this clone. The genes are TRBV7-8 and TRBJ2-1; no firm D call. V dropped 5 bases and J dropped 10 bases, with 9 bases sitting between them. CDR3 length: 11 amino acids. From germline, CDR1 is SGHVS and CDR2 FQNEAQ. CDR3 loop: CASSPVREQFF. As DNA, the CDR3 is TGTGCCAGCAGCCCCGTCCGGGAGCAGTTCTTC.

The rearrangement uses TRBV6-2 or TRBV6-3 and TRBJ2-5; TRBD2 aligns across 10 bases. V lost 1 base and J lost 0; bases outside the gene matches: 5. The germline CDR1 and CDR2 sequences are MNHEY and SVGEGT. The CDR3 is 17 amino acids. As DNA, the CDR3 is TGTGCCAGCAGTTACTGGAGCGGGGGGGGGTACCAAGAGACCCAGTACTTC. It is translated as CASSYWSGGGYQETQYF.

The CDR3 loop is CASSLSRGSYEQYF. The CDR3 DNA sequence: TGTGCCAGCAGTTTAAGTCGCGGTTCCTACGAGCAGTACTTC. The chain couples TRBV27 to TRBJ2-7; D is unclear. The germline V gene encodes CDR1 MNHEY and CDR2 SMNVEV (reference sequence). Between the trimmed V and J ends, which lost 2 bases and 1 base, there was a span of 9 bases. The CDR3 runs to 14 residues.

The chain recombines TRBV3-1 (or the pseudogene TRBV3-2) with TRBJ1-6; D possibly corresponds to TRBD1 (6 bases). The CDR3 is 16 residues long. V was trimmed by 0 bases and J by 4 bases, leaving 10 bases between them. CDR1 is LGHDT, CDR2 YNNKEL, per germline (reference sequence). As DNA, the CDR3 is TGTGCCAGCAGCCAAGATCGACAGGTGTATAATTCACCCCTCCACTTT. Its translation is CASSQDRQVYNSPLHF.

The chain recombines TRBV24-1 with TRBJ2-1, with 9 positions matching TRBD1. Trimming cost V 4 bases and J 5 bases; bases outside gene matches: 8. Per the germline V gene, CDR1 is KGHDR and CDR2 is SFDVKD. This CDR3 has 16 amino acids. The CDR3, as DNA: TGTGCCACCAGTGACCCCGGGACAGGGTTTCACAATGAGCAGTTCTTC. This translates into CATSDPGTGFHNEQFF.

In this sample, this clone turned up once. The chain is built from TRBV5-1 and TRBJ2-3; 12 bases are a match to TRBD2. V was clipped by 5 bases and J by 3 bases; unmatched bases: 4. Germline loops: CDR1 SGHRS, CDR2 YFSETQ. This CDR3 comprises 15 residues. This chain's CDR3 is CASRFTSGRTDTQYF. CDR3 nucleotide sequence: TGCGCCAGCAGGTTCACTAGCGGGAGGACAGATACGCAGTATTTT.